The 3 T cell receptor beta chains given below trace back to one sample, sequenced in a study of OX40 agonist ivuxolimab in advanced cancers. Only in-frame clones appear in the TCRdb table, and some are missing; sequencing was by immunoSEQ multiplex PCR. The table shows 15,000 to 20,000 clones, with roughly 73% occurring only once. This specimen consisted of CD4+ or CD8+ T cells sorted from blood, obtained in a trial of the OX40 agonist ivuxolimab. The receptors originated from an adult with an advanced solid tumor such as melanoma, head and neck, liver or kidney cancer.

Only a few counts were recorded for this clone. The chain is built from TRBV6-1 and TRBJ1-2, with D unclear. The CDR3 totals 12 residues. The germline V gene has CDR1 MNHNS and CDR2 SASEGT. With 5 bases removed from V and 4 bases from J, the gap between germline ends came to 8 bases. The CDR3 is CASSKGSYGYTF. In nucleotides, the CDR3 is TGTGCCAGCAGTAAGGGATCCTATGGCTACACCTTC.

This clone occurred once. The J gene is TRBJ2-7, the V gene TRBV5-4; 12 nucleotides align to TRBD2. The V and J ends lost 4 bases and 3 bases, in that order; junction bases with no gene match: 2. Germline V gene sequence: CDR1 SGHNT, CDR2 YYREEE (reference sequence). The CDR3 consists of 14 residues. The CDR3 loop reads CASSATSGSYEQYF. CDR3 bases: TGTGCCAGCAGCGCGACTAGCGGGAGCTACGAGCAGTACTTC.

The chain recombines TRBV29-1 with TRBJ2-2; D remains ambiguous. The germline V gene encodes CDR1 SQVTM and CDR2 ANQGSEA. V was clipped by 7 bases and J by 2 bases, with 11 bases between them. The CDR3 spans 13 residues. The CDR3, as DNA: TGCAGCGGCTGGACGGCAAACACCGGGGAGCTGTTTTTT. It yields the protein CSGWTANTGELFF.